This T cell receptor (beta chain) was identified during a study of blood T cell repertoires in COVID-19. In the study overall: The United States, Italy and Spain provided the acute and convalescent COVID-19 samples. PBMCs, B-cell-depleted T cells, or T cells were the source of the cDNA or gDNA that made up the material.

Authors' processing steps: Reference gene primer amplification gave estimated nucleated cell counts. Method: immunoSEQ multiplex PCR; TCRdb's copy keeps in-frame clones and lacks some. From that table come the V and J calls and clone size; the DNA was used to work out D and trimming. The data hold roughly 60,000 clones, with approximately 86% observed a single time. V was trimmed by 8 bases and J by 4 bases, leaving 17 bases between them. The CDR3 is 14 residues long. Germline-derived CDR1 and CDR2 are MDHEN and SYDVKM. The chain joins TRBV28 to TRBJ1-2; D perhaps matches TRBD1 (6 bases). Material: peripheral blood. The receptor comes from a human donor with active COVID-19. The donor label of this sample is uncertain. The CDR3 coding sequence is TGTGCCAGCTCCTCGGGGGGCGCGGGCTATGGCTACACCTTC. As protein: CASSSGGAGYGYTF.